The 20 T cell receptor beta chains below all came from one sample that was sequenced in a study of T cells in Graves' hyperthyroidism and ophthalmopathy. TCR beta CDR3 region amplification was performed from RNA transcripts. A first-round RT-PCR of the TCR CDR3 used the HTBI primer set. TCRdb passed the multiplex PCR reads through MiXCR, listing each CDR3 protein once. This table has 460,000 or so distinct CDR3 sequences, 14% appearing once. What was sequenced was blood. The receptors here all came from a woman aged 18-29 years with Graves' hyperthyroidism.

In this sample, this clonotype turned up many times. Written as DNA, the CDR3 is TGTGCCAGCAGTACTTTGACAGGGTTTGGAGAGACCCAGTACTTC. Translated: CASSTLTGFGETQYF. The chain carries TRBV27 and TRBJ2-5, with 7 nucleotides matching TRBD1. This CDR3 comprises 15 residues. V was pared by 5 bases and J by 4 bases, with 10 bases of the junction left unmatched. Germline CDR1 reads MNHEY; CDR2 reads SMNVEV (reference sequence).

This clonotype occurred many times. For the CDR3, the DNA is TGTGCCAGTAGTAGTCCTCCGCACAGTAGGGTAGGGGAGCTGTTTTTT. It translates to CASSSPPHSRVGELFF. V and J are TRBV19 and TRBJ2-2; D is unresolved. The V and J ends lost 4 bases and 8 bases respectively, with 20 bases between them. CDR1 and CDR2 (germline): LNHDA, SQIVND (reference sequence). This CDR3 has 16 amino acids. The full variable domain, completed using reference TRBV19 and TRBJ2-2, is DGGITQSPKYLFRKEGQNVTLSCEQNLNHDAMYWYRQDPGQGLRLIYYSQIVNDFQKGDIAEGYSVSREKKESFPLTVTSAQKNPTAFYLCASSSPPHSRVGELFFGEGSRLTVL.

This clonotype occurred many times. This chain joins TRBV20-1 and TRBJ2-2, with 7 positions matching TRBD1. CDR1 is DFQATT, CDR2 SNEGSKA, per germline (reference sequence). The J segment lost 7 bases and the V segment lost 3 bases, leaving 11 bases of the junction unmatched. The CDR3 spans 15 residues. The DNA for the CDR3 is TGCAGTGCTAGGGCGCAACAGGGGTTACACGGGGAGCTGTTTTTT. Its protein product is CSARAQQGLHGELFF.

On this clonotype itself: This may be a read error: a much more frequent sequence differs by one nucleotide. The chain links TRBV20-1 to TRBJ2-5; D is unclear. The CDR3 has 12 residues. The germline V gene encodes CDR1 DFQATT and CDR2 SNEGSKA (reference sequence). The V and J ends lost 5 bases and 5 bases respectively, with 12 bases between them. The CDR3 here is CSADDGPETQYF. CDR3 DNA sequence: TGCAGTGCTGACGATGGGCCGGAGACCCAGTACTTC.

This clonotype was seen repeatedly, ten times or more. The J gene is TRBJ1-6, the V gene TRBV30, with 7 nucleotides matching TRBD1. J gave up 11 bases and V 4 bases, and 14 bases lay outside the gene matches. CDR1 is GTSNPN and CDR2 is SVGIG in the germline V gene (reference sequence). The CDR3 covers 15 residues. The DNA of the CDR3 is TGTGCCTGGACCGACAGGGAAGGGATTAGGGCACCCCTCCACTTT. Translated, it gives CAWTDREGIRAPLHF.

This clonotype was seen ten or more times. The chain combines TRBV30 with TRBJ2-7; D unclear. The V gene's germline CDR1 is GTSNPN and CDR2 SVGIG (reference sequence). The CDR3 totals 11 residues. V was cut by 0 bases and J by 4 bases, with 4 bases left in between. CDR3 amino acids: CAWSVTYEQYF. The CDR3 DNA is TGTGCCTGGAGTGTGACGTACGAGCAGTACTTC.

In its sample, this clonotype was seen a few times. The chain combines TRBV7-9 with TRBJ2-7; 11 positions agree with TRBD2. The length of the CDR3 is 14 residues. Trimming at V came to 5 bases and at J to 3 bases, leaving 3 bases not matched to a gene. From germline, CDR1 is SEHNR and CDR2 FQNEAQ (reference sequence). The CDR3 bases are TGTGCCAGCAGCGTGGGACTAGCGGACTACGAGCAGTACGTC. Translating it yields CASSVGLADYEQYV.

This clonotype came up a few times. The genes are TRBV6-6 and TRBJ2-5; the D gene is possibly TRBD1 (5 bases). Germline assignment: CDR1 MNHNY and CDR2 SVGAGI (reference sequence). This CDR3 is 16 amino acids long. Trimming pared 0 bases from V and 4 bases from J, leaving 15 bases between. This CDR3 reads CASSYSAGWSSETQYF. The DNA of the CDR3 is TGTGCCAGCAGTTACTCGGCAGGGTGGTCGTCAGAGACCCAGTACTTC.

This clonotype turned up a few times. Written as DNA, the CDR3 is TGTGCCAGCAGCTTGAGTGTTCAAGAGACCCAGTACTTC. Translated, it gives CASSLSVQETQYF. The chain employs TRBV5-6 and TRBJ2-5; no firm D call. Deletions cut 1 base from V and 2 bases from J, with 6 bases between. The CDR3 loop spans 13 amino acids. CDR1 and CDR2 (germline): SGHDT, YYEEEE.

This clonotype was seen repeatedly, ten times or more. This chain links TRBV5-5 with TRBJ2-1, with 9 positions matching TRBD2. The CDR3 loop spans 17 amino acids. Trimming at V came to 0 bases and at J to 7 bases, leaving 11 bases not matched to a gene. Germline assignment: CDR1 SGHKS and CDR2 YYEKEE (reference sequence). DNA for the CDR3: TGTGCCAGCAGCTTGGCAAGGCGACTAGCGGAAGGGAATGAGCAGTTCTTC. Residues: CASSLARRLAEGNEQFF.

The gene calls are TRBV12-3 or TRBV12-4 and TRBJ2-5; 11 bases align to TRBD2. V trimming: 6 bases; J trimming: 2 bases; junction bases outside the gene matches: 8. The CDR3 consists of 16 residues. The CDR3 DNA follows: TGTGCCAGCAGGTTCGGGACTAGCGGAAAGCAAGAGACCCAGTACTTC. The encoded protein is CASRFGTSGKQETQYF.

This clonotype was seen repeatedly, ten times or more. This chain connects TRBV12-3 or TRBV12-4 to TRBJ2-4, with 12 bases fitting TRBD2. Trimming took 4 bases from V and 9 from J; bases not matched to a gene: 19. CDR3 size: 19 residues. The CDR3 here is CASSSSSETSGRGGGIQYF. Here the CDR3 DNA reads TGTGCCAGCAGTTCCTCCTCCGAGACTAGCGGGAGAGGTGGTGGCATTCAGTACTTC.

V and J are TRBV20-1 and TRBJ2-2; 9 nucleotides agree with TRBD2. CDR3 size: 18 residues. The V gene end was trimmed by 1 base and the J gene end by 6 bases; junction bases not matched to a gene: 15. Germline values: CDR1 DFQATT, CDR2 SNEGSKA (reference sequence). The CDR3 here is CSARGGLAGLSRAGELFF. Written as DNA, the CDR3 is TGCAGTGCTAGAGGCGGGCTAGCGGGACTATCAAGGGCCGGGGAGCTGTTTTTT.

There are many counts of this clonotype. The CDR3 DNA reads TGTGCCAGCAGTGAAGCGCGACTAGCGGTCACAGATACGCAGTATTTT. Encoded protein: CASSEARLAVTDTQYF. This chain joins TRBV2 and TRBJ2-3; 9 bases fit TRBD2. This CDR3 is 16 amino acids long. CDR1 SNHLY and CDR2 FYNNEI come from the germline V gene. Losses at the gene ends were 0 bases for V and 2 bases for J; bases not matched to a gene: 3.

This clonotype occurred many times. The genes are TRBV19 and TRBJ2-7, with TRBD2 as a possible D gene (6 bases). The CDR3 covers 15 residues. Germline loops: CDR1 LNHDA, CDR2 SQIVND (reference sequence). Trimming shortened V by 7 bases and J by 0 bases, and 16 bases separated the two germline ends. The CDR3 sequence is CASKAGGGFSYEQYF. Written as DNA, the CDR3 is TGTGCCAGTAAAGCGGGCGGAGGGTTCTCCTACGAGCAGTACTTC.

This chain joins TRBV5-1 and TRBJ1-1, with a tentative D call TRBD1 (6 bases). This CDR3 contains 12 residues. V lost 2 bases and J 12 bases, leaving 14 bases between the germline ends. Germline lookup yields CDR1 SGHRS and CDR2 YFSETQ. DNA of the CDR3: TGCGCCAGCAGCTTCCTTCAGGGGTCGACTTTCTTT. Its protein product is CASSFLQGSTFF.

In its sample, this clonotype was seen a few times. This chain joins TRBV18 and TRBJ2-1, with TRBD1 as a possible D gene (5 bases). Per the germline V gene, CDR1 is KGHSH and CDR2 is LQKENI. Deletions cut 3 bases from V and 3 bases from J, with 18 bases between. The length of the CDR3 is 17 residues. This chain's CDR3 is CASSPSIKGTGYNEQFF. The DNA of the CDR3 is TGTGCCAGCTCACCTTCGATAAAGGGAACAGGCTACAATGAGCAGTTCTTC.

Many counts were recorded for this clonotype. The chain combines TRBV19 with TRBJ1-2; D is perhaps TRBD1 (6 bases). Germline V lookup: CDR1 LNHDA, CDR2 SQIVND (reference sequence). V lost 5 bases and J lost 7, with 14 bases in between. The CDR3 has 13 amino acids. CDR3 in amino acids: CASSSDRERGYTF. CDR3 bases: TGTGCCAGTAGTTCGGACAGAGAACGTGGCTACACCTTC.

This CDR3 is CASSPNRARGEKLFF. The CDR3 DNA reads as TGTGCCAGCAGCCCAAACAGGGCGCGGGGTGAAAAACTGTTTTTT. This chain joins TRBV3-1 and TRBJ1-4, with D possibly matching TRBD1 (6 bases). Germline V gene lookup returns CDR1 LGHDT and CDR2 YNNKEL (reference sequence). V lost 4 bases and J 7 bases, leaving 16 bases between the germline ends. The CDR3 has 15 residues.

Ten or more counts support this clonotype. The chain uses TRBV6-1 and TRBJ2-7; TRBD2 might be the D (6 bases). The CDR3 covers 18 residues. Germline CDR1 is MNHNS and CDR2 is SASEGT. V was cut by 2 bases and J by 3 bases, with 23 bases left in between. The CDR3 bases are TGTGCCAGCAGTGAATGGGTCATTTTCGGGGGAGTAAACTACGAGCAGTACTTC. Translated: CASSEWVIFGGVNYEQYF.